This T cell receptor (beta chain) was observed in a study of blood T cell repertoires in COVID-19. Overall study: Material from acute and convalescent COVID-19 was sourced from the United States, Italy and Spain. From T cells, B-cell-depleted T cells, or PBMCs came the material, which was cDNA or gDNA.

Source study methods: Amplification of reference gene primers was used by the study to estimate nucleated cell counts. Libraries were prepared by immunoSEQ multiplex PCR; TCRdb keeps only in-frame clonotypes and omits some of them. V and J calls and clone size are those listed in that table; D and trimming were worked out from the DNA. The sample gives roughly 240,000 clones, 82% of which show up once; 4.7% is in the top ten. Looked up from germline, CDR1 is LGHDT and CDR2 is YNNKEL (reference sequence). The CDR3 is 13 amino acids. Trimming cost V 1 base and J 10 bases, with 11 bases left between them.

The sequence derives from a woman in her 70s with acute or convalescent COVID-19. V gene TRBV3-1 (or the pseudogene TRBV3-2) combines with J gene TRBJ2-1; D perhaps matches TRBD2 (6 bases). The source material was peripheral blood. The CDR3 DNA sequence: TGTGCCAGCAGCCAAGGTGGGCGGGGCGAGCAGTTCTTC. This encodes CASSQGGRGEQFF.